The source of this T cell receptor (beta chain) is a study of blood T cell repertoires in COVID-19. Study-wide background: COVID-19 samples from acute and convalescent phases originated in the United States, Italy and Spain. From T cells, B-cell-depleted T cells, or PBMCs came the material, which was cDNA or gDNA.

V was pared by 5 bases and J by 2 bases, with 6 bases of the junction left unmatched. The CDR3 length is 16 residues. In germline, CDR1 is SGHAT, CDR2 FQNNGV. This clone was counted many times. Methods used by the authors: Nucleated cell number was recorded as an estimate derived from reference gene primer amplification. The assay was immunoSEQ multiplex PCR, and TCRdb's table has in-frame clones only and misses some. The DNA gave D and trimming, while V, J and clone size come from that table. The sample carries about 280,000 clones, about 85% recorded once. The source is a human donor in a cohort sampled during active COVID-19. Sequencing was performed on peripheral blood. The J gene is TRBJ2-2, the V gene TRBV11-2; 9 bases are a match to TRBD2. CDR3 coding DNA: TGTGCCAGCAGCCAGGCGGGAGGGGTTAACACCGGGGAGCTGTTTTTT. It specifies CASSQAGGVNTGELFF.